A single sample is the source of the 30 T cell receptor beta chains below, sequenced in a study of T cell changes during pregnancy in multiple sclerosis. Produced via immunoSEQ multiplex PCR; TCRdb's table is partial and in-frame only. The table shows over 60,000 clones, with around 92% occurring only once. The sequencing here drew on peripheral blood, taken in the third trimester of pregnancy. The receptors stem from a female donor in good health, enrolled as a control in a pregnancy study.

The chain recombines TRBV6-1 with TRBJ2-1; possibly TRBD1 for D (5 bases). This CDR3 has 16 residues. The V gene's germline CDR1 is MNHNS and CDR2 SASEGT. Deletions cut 3 bases from V and 6 bases from J, with 18 bases between. CDR3 in DNA: TGTGCCAGCAGTGATCGAAGCAGGGTGAGAGGCAATGAGCAGTTCTTC. This gives the protein CASSDRSRVRGNEQFF.

The chain uses TRBV7-8 and TRBJ1-3; D may be TRBD1 (6 bases). The V gene's germline CDR1 is SGHVS and CDR2 FQNEAQ. Trimming stripped 2 bases from V and 4 bases from J, with 12 bases between. The CDR3 covers 15 residues. CDR3 residues: CASSLNRESGNTIYF. CDR3 nucleotides: TGTGCCAGCAGCTTAAACAGGGAGTCGGGAAACACCATATATTTT.

The chain uses TRBV11-2 and TRBJ1-3; D unclear. Germline CDR1 reads SGHAT; CDR2 reads FQNNGV. Trimming removed 6 bases from V and 0 bases from J, with 12 bases in between. CDR3 length: 15 amino acids. CDR3 DNA: TGTGCCAGCAGAAGAACTCAGGTCTCTGGAAACACCATATATTTT. Translated, it gives CASRRTQVSGNTIYF.

This clone was recorded only once. The V call is TRBV18, the J call TRBJ2-3; D may be TRBD2 (6 bases). There are 12 residues in the CDR3. V lost 8 bases to trimming and J lost 2 bases, with 8 bases between them. Germline lookup yields CDR1 KGHSH and CDR2 LQKENI. The CDR3 nucleotides are TGTGCCAGCCAGGGACTCACAGATACGCAGTATTTT. Translation gives CASQGLTDTQYF.

This chain joins TRBV5-1 and TRBJ1-4, with a possible D match to TRBD1 (5 bases). The V and J ends lost 2 bases and 0 bases respectively, with 5 bases between them. Germline CDR1 SGHRS, CDR2 YFSETQ. There are 14 residues in the CDR3. CDR3 region: CASSFRATNEKLFF. The CDR3 DNA follows: TGCGCCAGCAGCTTCAGGGCAACTAATGAAAAACTGTTTTTT.

The CDR3 DNA sequence: TGTGCCAGCAGCTCCGCGAACGTACTAGGTCGGAGCTCCTACAATGAGCAGTTCTTC. It encodes CASSSANVLGRSSYNEQFF. The chain carries TRBV11-2 and TRBJ2-1; TRBD2 might be the D (5 bases). Trimming removed 4 bases at V and 0 bases at J, with 22 bases between. Per the germline V gene, CDR1 is SGHAT and CDR2 is FQNNGV. The CDR3 consists of 19 residues. The full variable domain, rest sourced from reference TRBV11-2 and TRBJ2-1, is EAGVAQSPRYKIIEKRQSVAFWCNPISGHATLYWYQQILGQGPKLLIQFQNNGVVDDSQLPKDRFSAERLKGVDSTLKIQPAKLEDSAVYLCASSSANVLGRSSYNEQFFGPGTRLTVL.

This clone was recorded a few times. This chain connects TRBV7-2 to TRBJ2-7; 11 bases are shared with TRBD2. The CDR3 is 15 residues long. The V gene end was trimmed by 6 bases and the J gene end by 2 bases; junction bases not matched to a gene: 6. CDR1 and CDR2 (germline): SGHTA, FQGNSA. DNA of the CDR3: TGTGCCAGCAGGGTAGGACTAGCGGGCCCCTACGAGCAGTACTTC. It yields the protein CASRVGLAGPYEQYF.

The rearrangement links TRBV28 to TRBJ1-1; TRBD1 is a possible D gene (6 bases). This CDR3 comprises 13 residues. The V and J ends lost 7 bases and 5 bases respectively, with 14 bases between them. Germline loops: CDR1 MDHEN, CDR2 SYDVKM. CDR3 region: CASNLGGATEAFF. The CDR3 coding sequence is TGTGCCAGCAACCTAGGGGGGGCGACTGAAGCTTTCTTT. Together with reference TRBV28 and TRBJ1-1, the CDR3 gives the full variable domain: DVKVTQSSRYLVKRTGEKVFLECVQDMDHENMFWYRQDPGLGLRLIYFSYDVKMKEKGDIPEGYSVSREKKERFSLILESASTNQTSMYLCASNLGGATEAFFGQGTRLTVV.

J is TRBJ1-5 and V is TRBV4-2; 8 nucleotides match TRBD1. V lost 1 base and J lost 2; bases outside the gene matches: 4. Germline assignment: CDR1 LGHNA and CDR2 YNFKEQ. The CDR3 length is 16 residues. The CDR3 DNA sequence: TGTGCCAGCAGCCAAGGGACAGGGAATCGCAATCAGCCCCAGCATTTT. It translates to CASSQGTGNRNQPQHF.

The chain links TRBV6-4 to TRBJ2-3; TRBD1 matches 7 bases. The CDR3 sequence is 15 residues long. Trimming at V came to 2 bases and at J to 2 bases, leaving 4 bases not matched to a gene. CDR1 and CDR2 from the germline V gene are MRHNA and SNTAGT. For the CDR3, the DNA is TGTGCCAGCAGTGACAGGGGACAGACCACAGATACGCAGTATTTT. Its protein is CASSDRGQTTDTQYF.

The CDR3 DNA reads as TGTGCCAGCAGTGTAAAAACAGGGGTACCTTATAATTCACCCCTCCACTTT. Protein sequence: CASSVKTGVPYNSPLHF. The chain joins TRBV28 to TRBJ1-6, with TRBD1 identical over 7 bases. CDR3 length: 17 residues. CDR1 is MDHEN, CDR2 SYDVKM, per germline. J was trimmed by 4 bases and V by 5 bases; bases with no gene match: 11.

The V and J genes are TRBV6-5 and TRBJ2-1; 7 positions match TRBD1. The CDR3 extends over 13 amino acids. Germline trimming cut 6 bases from V and 6 bases from J; bases unmatched to any gene: 5. The germline gives CDR1 MNHEY, CDR2 SVGAGI. The CDR3 coding sequence is TGTGCCAGCAGGGAACAGGGGAGCAATGAGCAGTTCTTC. Its translation is CASREQGSNEQFF.

CDR3 amino acids: CASSFGALSSTDTQYF. The CDR3 nucleotides read TGCGCCAGCAGCTTTGGGGCGTTATCTAGCACAGATACGCAGTATTTT. The chain employs TRBV5-1 and TRBJ2-3, with a tentative D call TRBD1 (5 bases). V dropped 2 bases and J dropped 0 bases, with 13 bases sitting between them. In germline, CDR1 is SGHRS, CDR2 YFSETQ. This CDR3 has 16 amino acids.

A word on this clone: The junction and the germline gene differ at one end; a read error may be behind it. Other DNA variants within this sample encode the same CDR3. The chain links TRBV4-3 to TRBJ1-6; 9 bases agree with TRBD1. Germline V gives CDR1 LGHNA, CDR2 YSLEER. The CDR3 totals 14 residues. CDR3 sequence (DNA): TGCGCCAGCAGCCAGGGACAGGGCAATTCGCCCCTCCACTTT. Translating gives CASSQGQGNSPLHF.

This sequence joins TRBV28 and TRBJ2-3, with D tentatively TRBD2 (6 bases). V was pared by 1 base and J by 4 bases, with 18 bases between. This CDR3 comprises 17 residues. Germline-derived CDR1 and CDR2 are MDHEN and SYDVKM. The CDR3 reads CASSLFQGGSFADTQYF. The CDR3 DNA reads as TGTGCCAGCAGTTTATTCCAGGGAGGAAGTTTCGCAGATACGCAGTATTTT.

V is TRBV2 and J is TRBJ2-7, with 8 bases that match TRBD1. The CDR3 is made up of 15 amino acids. Per the germline V gene, CDR1 is SNHLY and CDR2 is FYNNEI. V gave up 5 bases and J gave up 1 base; unmatched junction bases: 7. CDR3 bases: TGTGCCAGCAGTTCAGCGGACAGGGAATCCTACGAGCAGTACTTC. Protein: CASSSADRESYEQYF.

The gene calls are TRBV4-1 and TRBJ2-7, with D perhaps TRBD1 (6 bases). V lost 0 bases, J lost 12 bases, and 12 bases lay in between. The CDR3 is 12 amino acids. Per germline, CDR1 MGHRA and CDR2 YSYEKL. CDR3 sequence (DNA): TGCGCCAGCAGCCAAGATGTACGGGACATGTACTTC. As protein: CASSQDVRDMYF.

The rearrangement uses TRBV7-9 and TRBJ1-2, with 8 bases aligning to TRBD1. V lost 3 bases, J lost 4 bases, and 7 bases stayed unmatched. Germline CDR1 reads SEHNR; CDR2 reads FQNEAQ (reference sequence). This CDR3 is built from 15 residues. The CDR3 nucleotides are TGTGCCAGCAGCTTGGGACAGGTTCTTGCCTATGGCTACACCTTC. It specifies CASSLGQVLAYGYTF.

The chain employs TRBV4-1 and TRBJ1-5; weak D call: TRBD1 (5 bases). With 4 bases removed from V and 7 bases from J, the gap between germline ends came to 11 bases. The CDR3 consists of 13 residues. Germline V lookup: CDR1 MGHRA, CDR2 YSYEKL. CDR3 residues: CASSRRRGQPQHF. The CDR3 DNA reads TGCGCCAGCAGCCGACGTAGGGGACAGCCCCAGCATTTT.

The DNA for the CDR3 is TGCAGTGCCCCGTACCAAGAGACCCAGTACTTC. Its translation is CSAPYQETQYF. The V gene is TRBV20-1, the J gene TRBJ2-5; D is unclear. V dropped 6 bases and J dropped 0 bases, with 5 bases sitting between them. Germline V lookup: CDR1 DFQATT, CDR2 SNEGSKA (reference sequence). The CDR3 contains 11 residues.

The chain uses TRBV5-1 and TRBJ2-5; 9 nucleotides agree with TRBD1. CDR3 size: 14 residues. Germline assignment: CDR1 SGHRS and CDR2 YFSETQ. V lost 2 bases, J lost 3 bases, and 2 bases stayed unmatched. The CDR3 reads CASSLQGAKETQYF. The DNA for the CDR3 is TGCGCCAGCAGCTTACAGGGGGCGAAAGAGACCCAGTACTTC.

This chain connects TRBV18 to TRBJ1-4, with D uncertain. The CDR3 is 13 amino acids. With 2 bases removed from V and 6 bases from J, the gap between germline ends came to 7 bases. Germline V lookup: CDR1 KGHSH, CDR2 LQKENI. The DNA for the CDR3 is TGTGCCAGCTCACCAGGTAGAGATGAAAAACTGTTTTTT. Translating gives CASSPGRDEKLFF.

The chain joins TRBV27 to TRBJ1-2; tentatively, D is TRBD1 (6 bases). This CDR3 has 15 amino acids. V was shortened by 10 bases and J by 8 bases, with 26 bases between the two germline ends. Germline assignment: CDR1 MNHEY and CDR2 SMNVEV (reference sequence). This chain's CDR3 is CATGDIGRAPLGYTF. CDR3 DNA sequence: TGTGCCACCGGGGACATCGGCAGGGCTCCTCTGGGCTACACCTTC.

This rearrangement joins TRBV4-3 to TRBJ2-7, with 8 nucleotides matching TRBD1. This CDR3 has 15 residues. Germline V gene data show CDR1 as LGHNA and CDR2 as YSLEER. The ends lost 1 base at V and 2 bases at J; junction bases unmatched: 4. DNA of the CDR3: TGCGCCAGCAGCCAAGTCAGGGACAGGCCCTACGAGCAGTACTTC. It specifies CASSQVRDRPYEQYF.

The gene calls are TRBV14 and TRBJ1-6, with D possibly matching TRBD1 (5 bases). The V gene's germline CDR1 is SGHDN and CDR2 FVKESK. V shed 6 bases and J shed 7 bases, with 31 bases lying between them. CDR3 size: 20 residues. The CDR3 DNA sequence: TGTGCCAGCAGTCCCAGGGAACTTGGGAGGTTCCCTCCTAGGAATTCACCCCTCCACTTT. Amino acid sequence: CASSPRELGRFPPRNSPLHF. Supplemented by reference TRBV14 and TRBJ1-6, the full variable domain reads EAGVTQFPSHSVIEKGQTVTLRCDPISGHDNLYWYRRVMGKEIKFLLHFVKESKQDESGMPNNRFLAERTGGTYSTLKVQPAELEDSGVYFCASSPRELGRFPPRNSPLHFGNGTRLTVT.

J is TRBJ1-5 and V is TRBV19, with TRBD1 as a possible D gene (6 bases). This CDR3 spans 14 amino acids. Germline CDR1 reads LNHDA; CDR2 reads SQIVND (reference sequence). Trimming took off 5 bases at V and 5 bases at J, with 13 bases between the two ends. CDR3 in DNA: TGTGCCAGTAGTGGGCAGGACAGAGATCAGCCCCAGCATTTT. It encodes CASSGQDRDQPQHF.

The chain is built from TRBV14 and TRBJ1-1, with a weak D call TRBD1 (5 bases). With 3 bases removed from V and 4 bases from J, the gap between germline ends came to 12 bases. The germline gives CDR1 SGHDN, CDR2 FVKESK. There are 14 residues in the CDR3. The chain's CDR3 is CASSQSSGGTEAFF. In nucleotides, the CDR3 is TGTGCCAGCAGCCAGAGCTCCGGGGGCACTGAAGCTTTCTTT.

A single count supports this clone. The chain carries TRBV4-2 and TRBJ1-6; D remains ambiguous. Germline CDR1 is LGHNA and CDR2 is YNFKEQ. The CDR3 is 19 residues long. With 3 bases removed from V and 5 bases from J, the gap between germline ends came to 23 bases. The CDR3 protein is CASSHNPRSSYGDNSPLHF. The CDR3, as DNA: TGTGCCAGCAGCCACAACCCTCGCAGTTCCTACGGGGATAATTCACCCCTCCACTTT.

This clone was detected once. The rearrangement joins TRBV6-4 to TRBJ2-1, with a weak D call TRBD2 (5 bases). Trimming removed 4 bases at V and 6 bases at J, with 16 bases between. From germline, CDR1 is MRHNA and CDR2 SNTAGT. The CDR3 length is 15 residues. The CDR3 reads CASSAGPWGVNEQFF. The CDR3 DNA reads as TGTGCCAGCAGTGCTGGACCATGGGGAGTCAATGAGCAGTTCTTC.

This rearrangement joins TRBV27 to TRBJ1-4; 8 bases are a match to TRBD1. Per germline, CDR1 MNHEY and CDR2 SMNVEV (reference sequence). The CDR3 runs 17 residues. V lost 5 bases and J lost 2; bases outside the gene matches: 10. The CDR3 is CASSPRPWTGTNEKLFF. The DNA for the CDR3 is TGTGCCAGCAGTCCCCGCCCTTGGACAGGGACTAATGAAAAACTGTTTTTT. The entire variable domain, with the rest obtained from reference TRBV27 and TRBJ1-4, is as follows: EAQVTQNPRYLITVTGKKLTVTCSQNMNHEYMSWYRQDPGLGLRQIYYSMNVEVTDKGDVPEGYKVSRKEKRNFPLILESPSPNQTSLYFCASSPRPWTGTNEKLFFGSGTQLSVL.